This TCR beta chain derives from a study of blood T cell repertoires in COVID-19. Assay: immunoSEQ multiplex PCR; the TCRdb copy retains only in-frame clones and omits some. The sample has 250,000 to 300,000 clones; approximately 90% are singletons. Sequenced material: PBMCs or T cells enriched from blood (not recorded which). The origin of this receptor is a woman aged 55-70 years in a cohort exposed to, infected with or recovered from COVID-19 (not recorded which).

CDR3 in DNA: TGTGCCAGCAGCACCCCGGGACAGCTGGCCCAGCAATACAATGAGCAGTTCTTC. It encodes CASSTPGQLAQQYNEQFF. V usage is TRBV7-3 and J usage is TRBJ2-1; TRBD1 agrees at 7 bases. The CDR3 has 18 amino acids. V shed 5 bases and J 4 bases; nucleotides not matched to a gene: 17. The V gene's germline CDR1 is SGHTA and CDR2 FQGTGA.